The text below deals with one T cell receptor (beta chain). The antigen this receptor binds is unknown. Qualities for individual bases were not recorded, and no much larger clone is one base off. Via the germline V gene (reference sequence), CDR1 is LNHDA and CDR2 SQIVND. The CDR3, cysteine through phenylalanine, is 15 amino acids long. Just the 45-base CDR3 DNA is kept, in frame starting at base 1. V lost 4 bases and J lost 1 base, and the count of bases not matched to a germline gene is 4. Whole blood was collected in K2EDTA tubes by collaborating institutions according to the institutions' own protocols. For TCRbeta analysis, collaborators shipped samples in one of three forms: frozen whole blood, isolated PBMCs, or DNA extracted from either of those sample types. This record comes from a study of blood T cell repertoires in COVID-19 (TCRdb year 2020). For context, the study as a whole: Samples covering the acute and convalescent phases of COVID-19 were provided by collaborators in the United States, Italy and Spain. A freely available public database, intended as a resource for researchers studying the immune response to SARS-CoV-2, is where the repertoires were released. The dataset comprised deeply sampled blood TCRbeta repertoires from subjects exposed to, actively infected with, or recovered from COVID-19. The samples were drawn from the first 160 participants of the ongoing ImmuneRACE study and from over a thousand subjects provided by 6 global collaborators. Where HLA class I and class II types were available, the types were taken from metadata supplied by the sample provider, not from assay-based typing. The sample metadata nearly always contained a de-identified subject ID, COVID-19 status, age in years and sex. The prospective study material was composed of cDNA or gDNA derived from T cells, B-cell-depleted T cells, or PBMCs.

TCRbeta CDR3 regions were amplified from genomic DNA by means of the immunoSEQ Assay, a bias-controlled multiplex PCR. The paper's processing steps were these. Nucleated cell counts per sample were estimated from amplification of reference gene primers within the assay. Sequence reads were collapsed and filtered to measure the absolute abundance of every unique TCRbeta CDR3 rearrangement. Productive Simpson clonality was computed per sample as the square root of Simpson's diversity index over productive rearrangements. Here the immuneACCESS table is served through TCRdb, limited to in-frame sequences with V and J called. Missing clones are a known gap in these copies; in checked studies unresolved V genes cover under half, and the rest lacks a known reason. From that table come the V and J calls and clone size; the DNA was used to work out D and trimming. This sample comprises about 46,000 clones, approximately 86% of them detected only once. The biggest ten clones account for about 16% of the sample.

What the study reported, not specific to this receptor: The quantity of clinical and demographic metadata differed by source and by participant and was supplied without curation.

Sequenced input: peripheral blood. This TCR came from a man aged 55 to 70 with active or convalescent COVID-19. The V and J genes are TRBV19 and TRBJ1-5; TRBD1 lines up with 7 middle nucleotides. Read as DNA, the sequence is TGTGCCAGTAGTAAAAGACAGGGAAGCAATCAGCCCCAGCATTTT. Translated, this gives CASSKRQGSNQPQHF.